A single sample is the source of the 20 T cell receptor beta chains below, sequenced in a study of shared clonotypes between healthy human individuals. Sequencing was performed with immunoSEQ multiplex PCR; in TCRdb, only in-frame clones are kept and a portion is missing. Altogether approximately 2.1 million clones are present, about 92% being singletons, with the ten largest covering about 0.37%. The specimen was naive CD4+ T cells from PBMCs. Subset given: CD45RA+ positively selected. Receptors were obtained from a man aged 18 to 30 in good health. Some clones in this sample may be carry-over from other donors' samples.

The CDR3 DNA reads TGTGCCAGCAGTTCCACCAGGGGGCGCAGGGAGACCCAGTACTTC. Amino acid sequence: CASSSTRGRRETQYF. This chain joins TRBV28 and TRBJ2-5; 8 bases map to TRBD1. From germline, CDR1 is MDHEN and CDR2 SYDVKM. V lost 4 bases, J lost 5 bases, and 9 bases stayed unmatched. This CDR3 comprises 15 residues.

The V gene is TRBV18, the J gene TRBJ1-2; 7 nucleotides line up with TRBD1. The CDR3 is made up of 13 amino acids. V lost 3 bases and J lost 13; bases outside the gene matches: 11. The V gene's germline CDR1 is KGHSH and CDR2 LQKENI. The CDR3 reads CASSPPEKGQITF. The CDR3, as DNA: TGTGCCAGCTCACCTCCCGAGAAGGGACAGATCACCTTC.

The chain combines TRBV5-1 with TRBJ1-1; D is perhaps TRBD1 (5 bases). From germline, CDR1 is SGHRS and CDR2 YFSETQ. The length of the CDR3 is 13 residues. The V gene lost 4 bases and the J gene lost 1 base, with 8 bases spanning the gap. CDR3 region: CASSADTNTEAFF. CDR3 in DNA: TGCGCCAGCAGCGCGGACACGAACACTGAAGCTTTCTTT.

This chain uses TRBV28 with TRBJ2-6, with 9 nucleotides matching TRBD2. Germline CDR1 is MDHEN and CDR2 is SYDVKM. The V segment lost 4 bases and the J segment 0 bases; nucleotides outside the gene matches: 1. This CDR3 has 16 residues. The DNA of the CDR3 is TGTGCCAGCAGTTATAGCGGGAGCTCTGGGGCCAACGTCCTGACTTTC. Translation: CASSYSGSSGANVLTF.

The chain combines TRBV30 with TRBJ1-1, with no clear D. The length of the CDR3 is 14 residues. V dropped 2 bases and J dropped 3 bases, with 13 bases sitting between them. Germline CDR1 and CDR2: GTSNPN and SVGIG (reference sequence). This CDR3 reads CAWSPATGYTEAFF. CDR3 sequence (DNA): TGTGCCTGGAGTCCGGCAACGGGTTACACTGAAGCTTTCTTT.

This chain links TRBV28 with TRBJ2-5; D is undetermined. With 9 bases removed from V and 5 bases from J, the gap between germline ends came to 22 bases. The germline V gene has CDR1 MDHEN and CDR2 SYDVKM. The length of the CDR3 is 15 residues. Here the CDR3 reads CASQERGVIPETQYF. The CDR3, as DNA: TGTGCCAGTCAAGAAAGAGGCGTGATACCGGAGACCCAGTACTTC.

The gene calls are TRBV5-1 and TRBJ2-3; D might be TRBD1 (5 bases). The germline gives CDR1 SGHRS, CDR2 YFSETQ. The CDR3 consists of 15 residues. Trimming took 0 bases from V and 3 from J, leaving 11 bases between them. CDR3 bases: TGCGCCAGCAGCTTGGCCAGAGCAGGGACAGATACGCAGTATTTT. Translation gives CASSLARAGTDTQYF.

The chain recombines TRBV5-5 with TRBJ2-5; 8 positions agree with TRBD2. The V and J ends lost 0 bases and 2 bases, in that order; junction bases with no gene match: 6. The CDR3 totals 16 residues. Germline lookup yields CDR1 SGHKS and CDR2 YYEKEE (reference sequence). In nucleotides, the CDR3 is TGTGCCAGCAGCTTGGTTCTAGCGGGTATGCAAGAGACCCAGTACTTC. Translation: CASSLVLAGMQETQYF. Variable domain in full (rest from reference TRBV5-5 and TRBJ2-5): DAGVTQSPTHLIKTRGQQVTLRCSPISGHKSVSWYQQVLGQGPQFIFQYYEKEERGRGNFPDRFSARQFPNYSSELNVNALLLGDSALYLCASSLVLAGMQETQYFGPGTRLLVL.

V and J are TRBV7-3 and TRBJ2-2; D perhaps matches TRBD2 (6 bases). Deletions cut 2 bases from V and 4 bases from J, with 8 bases between. The CDR3 spans 14 residues. Germline-derived CDR1 and CDR2 are SGHTA and FQGTGA. CDR3 amino acids: CASSLGLSTGELFF. Written as DNA, the CDR3 is TGTGCCAGCAGCTTAGGACTATCCACCGGGGAGCTGTTTTTT.

Remarks on this clone: This sample includes further DNA sequences coding for the same CDR3. The chain combines TRBV7-2 with TRBJ1-1; perhaps TRBD1 as D (6 bases). In germline, CDR1 is SGHTA, CDR2 FQGNSA. The CDR3 spans 15 residues. Between the trimmed V and J ends, which lost 1 base and 0 bases, there was a span of 9 bases. The CDR3 spells CASSLVGGLNTEAFF. The CDR3 nucleotides are TGTGCCAGCAGCTTAGTAGGGGGGCTGAACACTGAAGCTTTCTTT.

V is TRBV10-3 and J is TRBJ2-7, with D possibly being TRBD1 (6 bases). Germline V gives CDR1 ENHRY, CDR2 SYGVKD. Trimming cost V 0 bases and J 3 bases, with 9 bases left between them. This CDR3 region has 14 residues. The CDR3 spells CAISESYRDYEQYF. In DNA, the CDR3 is TGTGCCATCAGTGAGTCGTACAGGGACTACGAGCAGTACTTC.

The chain joins TRBV5-1 to TRBJ2-5; 8 positions match TRBD2. V lost 3 bases, J lost 3 bases, and 7 bases stayed unmatched. From germline, CDR1 is SGHRS and CDR2 YFSETQ. This CDR3 has 15 amino acids. CDR3: CASSSQRGTEETQYF. As DNA, the CDR3 is TGCGCCAGCAGCTCCCAGCGGGGGACGGAAGAGACCCAGTACTTC.

This rearrangement joins TRBV10-2 to TRBJ2-7, with 7 positions matching TRBD1. Germline V gene sequence: CDR1 WSHSY, CDR2 SAAADI. V trimming: 9 bases; J trimming: 0 bases; junction bases outside the gene matches: 8. This CDR3 is built from 14 residues. The CDR3 region is CASLTGSLSYEQYF. The CDR3 bases are TGCGCCAGTCTGACAGGGTCCCTCTCCTACGAGCAGTACTTC.

The chain carries TRBV2 and TRBJ2-6, with D perhaps matching TRBD1 (6 bases). There are 15 residues in the CDR3. Germline CDR1 is SNHLY and CDR2 is FYNNEI. V lost 5 bases and J 2 bases, leaving 10 bases between the germline ends. CDR3 nucleotides: TGTGCCAGCAGTTTAACAGGGACTGGGGCCAACGTCCTGACTTTC. Encoded protein: CASSLTGTGANVLTF.

The chain combines TRBV28 with TRBJ2-3; 14 positions match TRBD2. V was clipped by 5 bases and J by 2 bases; unmatched bases: 15. From germline, CDR1 is MDHEN and CDR2 SYDVKM. CDR3 length equals 20 residues. CDR3 residues: CASSSQPGTSGSKFTDTQYF. For the CDR3, the DNA is TGTGCCAGCAGTAGTCAGCCGGGGACTAGCGGGAGTAAATTCACAGATACGCAGTATTTT. The whole variable domain, filled in from reference TRBV28 and TRBJ2-3, reads DVKVTQSSRYLVKRTGEKVFLECVQDMDHENMFWYRQDPGLGLRLIYFSYDVKMKEKGDIPEGYSVSREKKERFSLILESASTNQTSMYLCASSSQPGTSGSKFTDTQYFGPGTRLTVL.

This CDR3 reads CASSRLAGGREQYF. CDR3 nucleotides: TGTGCCAGCAGCCGGCTAGCGGGAGGTCGGGAGCAGTACTTC. V and J are TRBV28 and TRBJ2-7, with 11 bases identical to TRBD2. This CDR3 is 14 amino acids long. From germline, CDR1 is MDHEN and CDR2 SYDVKM. The trim removed 6 bases at V and 7 bases at J, leaving 8 bases unmatched.

The chain employs TRBV7-9 and TRBJ2-1, with 8 bases fitting TRBD2. In germline, CDR1 is SEHNR, CDR2 FQNEAQ (reference sequence). Germline trimming cut 6 bases from V and 4 bases from J; bases unmatched to any gene: 14. This CDR3 has 17 residues. The CDR3 is CASRLGGVAGHYNEQFF. In DNA, the CDR3 is TGTGCCAGCAGGTTGGGCGGGGTAGCGGGACATTACAATGAGCAGTTCTTC.

About this clone itself: Distinct nucleotide sequences in the sample also encode this CDR3. This chain joins TRBV7-9 and TRBJ2-5; no clear D gene. Trimming took 5 bases from V and 5 from J, leaving 3 bases between them. The CDR3 loop spans 10 amino acids. Germline V gene lookup returns CDR1 SEHNR and CDR2 FQNEAQ (reference sequence). The CDR3 DNA sequence: TGTGCCAGCAGCCGTGAGACCCAGTACTTC. Amino acids: CASSRETQYF.

The CDR3 DNA is TGTGCCAGCCGCCCGGCTAGCCGGGAGCACAAAGGCTACACCTTC. Translated: CASRPASREHKGYTF. V gene TRBV28 combines with J gene TRBJ1-2; unclear D gene. The CDR3 length is 15 residues. The germline V gene encodes CDR1 MDHEN and CDR2 SYDVKM. The V end was cut by 8 bases, the J end by 8 bases, with 24 bases between.

The chain couples TRBV4-3 to TRBJ1-2; D perhaps matches TRBD1 (6 bases). V gave up 1 base and J gave up 4 bases, with 13 bases separating them. The length of the CDR3 is 15 residues. CDR1 is LGHNA and CDR2 is YSLEER in the germline V gene. In DNA form, the CDR3 reads TGCGCCAGCAGCCAAGTAATAGGGGGTGCCTATGGCTACACCTTC. Amino acid sequence: CASSQVIGGAYGYTF.